This is a list of T cell receptor beta chains from one sample in a study of blood T cell repertoires in COVID-19. The assay was immunoSEQ multiplex PCR, and TCRdb's table has in-frame clones only and misses some. Of about 150,000 clones in the sample, around 84% were seen once. Sequenced material: peripheral blood. These receptors were taken from a human donor in a cohort sampled during active COVID-19. The CDR3 runs from the conserved cysteine through the conserved F or W. A D gene is named only where the DNA matches it firmly. Clone size, where shown, is once, few, many, or a class for clones that have expanded.

d_call	v_call	j_call	clone_size	cdr3_aa	cdr3_nt
.	TRBV7-2	TRBJ2-3	.	CASSLVPTDSGADTQYF	TGTGCCAGCAGCTTAGTTCCGACGGATAGCGGTGCAGATACGCAGTATTTT
TRBD2	TRBV3-1/TRBV3-2	TRBJ2-3	few	CASSTSGGITDTQYF	TGTGCCAGCAGCACCAGCGGGGGCATCACAGATACGCAGTATTTT
.	TRBV5-1	TRBJ1-2	.	CASSLGRGGNYGYTF	TGCGCCAGCAGCCTAGGACGGGGAGGAAACTATGGCTACACCTTC
TRBD1	TRBV6-5	TRBJ1-1	.	CASSYPRTGGFEAFF	TGTGCCAGCAGTTACCCCCGGACAGGGGGCTTTGAAGCTTTCTTT
.	TRBV30	TRBJ2-1	.	CAWSVSWPGNNEQFF	TGTGCCTGGAGTGTATCGTGGCCAGGGAACAATGAGCAGTTCTTC
.	TRBV9	TRBJ1-2	.	CASSVGGPSYGYTF	TGTGCCAGCAGCGTCGGGGGGCCTAGCTATGGCTACACCTTC
.	TRBV27	TRBJ1-6	.	CASRGGSRSYSPLHF	TGTGCCAGCAGAGGAGGTTCGCGGTCTTATTCACCCCTCCACTTT
.	TRBV5-1	TRBJ1-1	.	CASSLDRTTEAFF	TGCGCCAGCAGCTTGGACAGGACCACTGAAGCTTTCTTT
TRBD1	TRBV5-4	TRBJ1-6	.	CASSLRQGGISYNSPLHF	TGTGCCAGCAGCTTGAGACAGGGCGGTATCTCCTATAATTCACCCCTCCACTTT
TRBD1	TRBV5-5	TRBJ2-7	.	CASSFRQGTGYEQYF	TGTGCCAGCAGCTTCAGGCAAGGGACAGGATACGAGCAGTACTTC
TRBD1	TRBV7-3	TRBJ2-1	.	CASSFTTGAPRNEQFF	TGTGCCAGCAGCTTTACGACAGGGGCTCCCCGCAATGAGCAGTTCTTC
.	TRBV27	TRBJ2-1	once	CASTPAGGAGYNEQFF	TGTGCCAGCACCCCCGCTGGGGGGGCCGGCTACAATGAGCAGTTCTTC
TRBD1	TRBV7-9	TRBJ2-5	.	CASSFGTGQETQYF	TGTGCCAGCAGCTTCGGGACAGGTCAAGAGACCCAGTACTTC
.	TRBV5-4	TRBJ2-7	.	CASSLGGSIEQYF	TGTGCCAGCAGCTTGGGCGGTAGTATCGAGCAGTACTTC
TRBD1	TRBV24-1	TRBJ2-3	.	CATSSDRGLSDTQYF	TGTGCCACCAGTTCGGACAGGGGACTATCAGATACGCAGTATTTT
TRBD1	TRBV7-9	TRBJ2-7	few	CASSFLTGEAFYEQYF	TGTGCCAGCAGCTTCTTAACAGGGGAAGCGTTCTACGAGCAGTACTTC
TRBD1	TRBV4-3	TRBJ2-5	.	CASSQDRGSWETQYF	TGCGCCAGCAGCCAAGACAGGGGGTCTTGGGAGACCCAGTACTTC
TRBD1	TRBV5-1	TRBJ2-5	.	CASSLEGRGETQYF	TGCGCCAGCAGCTTGGAAGGCAGGGGGGAGACCCAGTACTTC
TRBD2	TRBV7-2	TRBJ2-5	.	CASSLFASGGKETQYF	TGTGCCAGCAGCTTATTTGCTAGCGGGGGGAAAGAGACCCAGTACTTC
.	TRBV6-6	TRBJ1-4	.	CASSYRQGEKLFF	TGTGCCAGCAGTTACCGGCAGGGTGAAAAACTGTTTTTT
TRBD1	TRBV28	TRBJ1-2	.	CASSFNARGSGYTF	TGTGCCAGCAGTTTTAACGCCAGGGGGAGCGGCTACACCTTC
TRBD1	TRBV6-7	TRBJ1-1	.	CASSTGGRGALNTEAFF	TGTGCCAGCAGCACAGGGGGGAGGGGGGCCCTGAACACTGAAGCTTTCTTT
.	TRBV9	TRBJ2-3	once	CASSVWGGGFSLLDDTQYF	TGTGCCAGCAGCGTATGGGGCGGGGGCTTTTCGTTATTGGATGATACGCAGTATTTT
.	TRBV19	TRBJ1-3	once	CASLNLAGNTIYF	TGTGCCAGTTTGAATCTCGCGGGAAACACCATATATTTT
TRBD1	TRBV28	TRBJ1-6	.	CASSLGQPNSPLHF	TGTGCCAGCAGTTTGGGACAGCCAAATTCACCCCTCCACTTT
TRBD1	TRBV6-2/TRBV6-3	TRBJ1-5	.	CASSYSRGGSNQPQHF	TGTGCCAGCAGTTACAGCCGAGGGGGCAGCAATCAGCCCCAGCATTTT
.	TRBV20-1	TRBJ2-5	.	CSASSGTETQYF	TGCAGTGCAAGTAGTGGCACAGAGACCCAGTACTTC
TRBD1	TRBV30	TRBJ1-6	.	CAWSLDRGYSPLHF	TGTGCCTGGAGTTTGGACAGGGGATATTCACCCCTCCACTTT
.	TRBV6-5	TRBJ2-1	.	CASSPTYNEQFF	TGTGCCAGCTCTCCTACCTACAATGAGCAGTTCTTC
TRBD1	TRBV4-3	TRBJ2-7	.	CASSQTGQGFAYEQYF	TGCGCCAGCAGCCAAACAGGACAGGGTTTTGCCTACGAGCAGTACTTC
.	TRBV6-2/TRBV6-3	TRBJ1-2	.	CASSYTGFGYTF	TGTGCCAGCAGTTATACAGGGTTTGGCTACACCTTC
TRBD1	TRBV5-4	TRBJ2-3	.	CASSSPAAGGTDTQYF	TGTGCCAGCAGCTCTCCCGCGGCAGGGGGAACAGATACGCAGTATTTT
.	TRBV19	TRBJ1-5	.	CASSIVGVFGNQPQHF	TGTGCCAGTAGTATAGTGGGAGTTTTCGGCAATCAGCCCCAGCATTTT
.	TRBV28	TRBJ2-7	.	CASSPGTLEVYEQYF	TGTGCCAGCAGTCCCGGGACACTGGAGGTCTACGAGCAGTACTTC
.	TRBV5-1	TRBJ1-5	.	CASSLAGQSNQPQHF	TGCGCCAGCAGCTTGGCCGGACAGAGCAATCAGCCCCAGCATTTT
.	TRBV6-5	TRBJ2-5	.	CASSPGMGQETQYF	TGTGCCAGCAGCCCCGGGATGGGTCAAGAGACCCAGTACTTC
TRBD1	TRBV3-1/TRBV3-2	TRBJ2-7	.	CASSHGQVEQYF	TGTGCCAGCAGCCATGGACAGGTTGAGCAGTACTTC
TRBD1	TRBV6-5	TRBJ1-2	once	CASSSGGYGYTF	TGTGCCAGCAGTTCAGGGGGCTATGGCTACACCTTC
TRBD2	TRBV30	TRBJ2-1	.	CARSGSSYNEQFF	TGTGCCCGGAGCGGGAGCTCCTACAATGAGCAGTTCTTC
.	TRBV7-2	TRBJ2-4	.	CASSLGAGAVKNIQYF	TGTGCCAGCAGCTTAGGGGCGGGGGCGGTTAAAAACATTCAGTACTTC
TRBD1	TRBV7-2	TRBJ1-2	.	CASSVGQETNYGYTF	TGTGCCAGCAGCGTCGGACAGGAGACTAACTATGGCTACACCTTC
TRBD1	TRBV5-1	TRBJ1-2	.	CASSLGPHRGQNGYTF	TGCGCCAGCAGCTTGGGCCCACACAGGGGGCAAAATGGCTACACCTTC
.	TRBV5-5	TRBJ2-5	.	CASSPPPGRTQYF	TGTGCCAGCAGCCCCCCTCCGGGGAGAACACAGTACTTC
.	TRBV27	TRBJ1-4	.	CASSSSGGANEKLFF	TGTGCCAGCAGTAGCTCCGGAGGGGCGAATGAAAAACTGTTTTTT
.	TRBV24-1	TRBJ2-3	.	CATSGYRADTQYF	TGTGCCACCAGTGGTTATCGGGCAGATACGCAGTATTTT
TRBD1	TRBV5-1	TRBJ1-2	.	CASSLTYAGTDINYGYTF	TGCGCCAGCAGCTTAACTTATGCCGGGACAGATATAAACTATGGCTACACCTTC
TRBD1	TRBV3-1/TRBV3-2	TRBJ1-3	few	CASSQGRDRESNTIYF	TGTGCCAGCAGCCAAGGCCGGGACAGGGAGTCGAACACCATATATTTT
.	TRBV15	TRBJ2-7	.	CATSSTTEFEQYF	TGTGCCACCAGCAGTACGACGGAGTTCGAGCAGTACTTC
TRBD2	TRBV2	TRBJ2-1	once	CASSEILGASGDNEQFF	TGTGCCAGCAGTGAAATTTTGGGGGCTAGCGGGGACAATGAGCAGTTCTTC
TRBD1	TRBV5-4	TRBJ2-5	once	CASSRVGGWETQYF	TGTGCCAGCAGCCGGGTAGGGGGCTGGGAGACCCAGTACTTC
.	TRBV6-1	TRBJ1-2	.	CASSEGGGIAF	TGTGCCAGCAGTGAAGGCGGGGGGATTGCCTTC